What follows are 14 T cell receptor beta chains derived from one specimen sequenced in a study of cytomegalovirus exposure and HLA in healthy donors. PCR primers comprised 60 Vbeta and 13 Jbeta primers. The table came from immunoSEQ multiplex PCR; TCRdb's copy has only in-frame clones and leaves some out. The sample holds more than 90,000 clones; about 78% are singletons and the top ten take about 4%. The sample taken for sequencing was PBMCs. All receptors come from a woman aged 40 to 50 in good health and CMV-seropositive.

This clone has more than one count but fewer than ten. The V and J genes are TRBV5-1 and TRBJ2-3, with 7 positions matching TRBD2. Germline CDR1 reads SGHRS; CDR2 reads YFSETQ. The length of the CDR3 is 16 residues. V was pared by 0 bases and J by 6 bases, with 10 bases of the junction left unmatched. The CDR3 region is CASSLVGGGSYDTQYF. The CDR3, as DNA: TGCGCCAGCAGCTTGGTAGGTGGCGGGAGCTATGATACGCAGTATTTT. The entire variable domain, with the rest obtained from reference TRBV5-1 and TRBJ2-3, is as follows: KAGVTQTPRYLIKTRGQQVTLSCSPISGHRSVSWYQQTPGQGLQFLFEYFSETQRNKGNFPGRFSGRQFSNSRSEMNVSTLELGDSALYLCASSLVGGGSYDTQYFGPGTRLTVL.

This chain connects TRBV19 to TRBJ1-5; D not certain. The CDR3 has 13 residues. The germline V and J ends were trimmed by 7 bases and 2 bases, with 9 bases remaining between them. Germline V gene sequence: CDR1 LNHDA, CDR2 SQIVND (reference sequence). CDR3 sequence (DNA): TGTGCCAGTACCAACAATCGCAATCAGCCCCAGCATTTT. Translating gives CASTNNRNQPQHF.

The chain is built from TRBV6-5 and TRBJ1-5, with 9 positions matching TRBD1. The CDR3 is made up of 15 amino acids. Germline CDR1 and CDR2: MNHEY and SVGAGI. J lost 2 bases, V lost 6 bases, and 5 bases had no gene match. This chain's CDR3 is CASSRWTGGNQPQHF. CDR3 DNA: TGTGCCAGCAGCAGATGGACAGGGGGCAATCAGCCCCAGCATTTT.

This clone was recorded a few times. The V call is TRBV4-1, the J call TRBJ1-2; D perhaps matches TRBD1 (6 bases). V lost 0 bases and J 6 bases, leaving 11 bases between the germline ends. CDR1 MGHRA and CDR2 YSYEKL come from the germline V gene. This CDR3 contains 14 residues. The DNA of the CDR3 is TGCGCCAGCAGCCAAGAAGGCAGGGGCAATGGCTACACCTTC. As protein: CASSQEGRGNGYTF.

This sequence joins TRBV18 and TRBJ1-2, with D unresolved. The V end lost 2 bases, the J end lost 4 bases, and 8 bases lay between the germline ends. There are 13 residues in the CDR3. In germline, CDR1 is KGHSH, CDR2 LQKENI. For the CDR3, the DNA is TGTGCCAGCTCACCAGGGCCTGCCTATGGCTACACCTTC. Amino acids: CASSPGPAYGYTF.

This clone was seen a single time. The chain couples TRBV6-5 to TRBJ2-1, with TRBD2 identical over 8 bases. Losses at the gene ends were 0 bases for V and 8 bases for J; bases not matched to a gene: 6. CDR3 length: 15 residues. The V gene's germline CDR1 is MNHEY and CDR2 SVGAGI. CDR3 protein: CASSYSWTSLDEQFF. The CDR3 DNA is TGTGCCAGCAGTTACTCTTGGACTAGCTTGGATGAGCAGTTCTTC.

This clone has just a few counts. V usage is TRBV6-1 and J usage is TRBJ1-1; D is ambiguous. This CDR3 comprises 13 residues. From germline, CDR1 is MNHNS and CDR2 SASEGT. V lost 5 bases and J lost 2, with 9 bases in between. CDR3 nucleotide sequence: TGTGCCAGCAGTCCCACAGAAAACACTGAAGCTTTCTTT. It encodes CASSPTENTEAFF.

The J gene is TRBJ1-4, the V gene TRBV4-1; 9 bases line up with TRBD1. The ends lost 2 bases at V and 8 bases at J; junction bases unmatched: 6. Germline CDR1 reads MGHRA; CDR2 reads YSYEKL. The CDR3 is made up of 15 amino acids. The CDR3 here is CASSQMEDRGEKLFF. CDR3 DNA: TGCGCCAGCAGCCAAATGGAGGACAGGGGAGAAAAACTGTTTTTT.

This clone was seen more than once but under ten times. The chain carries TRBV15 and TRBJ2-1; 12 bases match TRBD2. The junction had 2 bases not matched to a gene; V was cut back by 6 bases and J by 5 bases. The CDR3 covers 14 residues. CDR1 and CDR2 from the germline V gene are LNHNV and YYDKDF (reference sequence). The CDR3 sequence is CATRGTSGHNEQFF. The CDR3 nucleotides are TGTGCCACCAGGGGGACTAGCGGGCACAATGAGCAGTTCTTC.

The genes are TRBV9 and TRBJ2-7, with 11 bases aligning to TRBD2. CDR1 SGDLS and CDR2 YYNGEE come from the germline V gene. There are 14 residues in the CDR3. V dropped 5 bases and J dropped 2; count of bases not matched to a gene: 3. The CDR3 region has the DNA TGTGCCAGCAGTGGGACTAGCGGAACCTACGAGCAGTACTTC. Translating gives CASSGTSGTYEQYF.

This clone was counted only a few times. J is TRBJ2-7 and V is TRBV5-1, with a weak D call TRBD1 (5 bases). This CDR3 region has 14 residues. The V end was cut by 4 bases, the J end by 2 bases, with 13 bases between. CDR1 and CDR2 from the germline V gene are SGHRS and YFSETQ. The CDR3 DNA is TGCGCCAGCAGCCCTCAGACAGTAGCCTACGAGCAGTACTTC. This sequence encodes CASSPQTVAYEQYF.

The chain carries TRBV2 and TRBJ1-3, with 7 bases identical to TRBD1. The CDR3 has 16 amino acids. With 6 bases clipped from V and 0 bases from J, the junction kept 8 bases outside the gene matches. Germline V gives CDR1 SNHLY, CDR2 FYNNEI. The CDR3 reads CASRRQGTYSGNTIYF. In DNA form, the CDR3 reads TGTGCCAGCAGGCGACAGGGAACCTACTCTGGAAACACCATATATTTT.

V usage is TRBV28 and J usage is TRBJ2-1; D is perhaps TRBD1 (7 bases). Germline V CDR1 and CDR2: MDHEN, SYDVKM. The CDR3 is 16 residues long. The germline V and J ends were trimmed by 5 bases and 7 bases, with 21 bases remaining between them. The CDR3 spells CASSRTTGRFGNEQFF. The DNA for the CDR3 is TGTGCCAGCAGTAGGACGACAGGGAGGTTTGGGAATGAGCAGTTCTTC.

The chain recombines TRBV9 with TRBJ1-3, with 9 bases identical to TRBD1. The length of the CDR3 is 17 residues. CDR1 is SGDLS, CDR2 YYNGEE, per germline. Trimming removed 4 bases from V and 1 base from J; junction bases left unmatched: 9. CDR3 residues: CASSPYSGTGSGNTIYF. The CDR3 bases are TGTGCCAGCAGCCCCTATTCCGGGACAGGGTCTGGAAACACCATATATTTT.